This T cell receptor beta chain is from a study of glioma-infiltrating T cells. Using RNA template, CDR3s of TCR alpha and beta were amplified with iRepertoire arm-PCR. Tissue mRNA or PBMC total RNA, about 85-400 ng, went into one-step reverse transcription and amplification. TCRdb processed the multiplex PCR reads anew with MiXCR; each CDR3 protein has one entry. Here the sample spans over 70,000 distinct CDR3 sequences, about 25% being singletons. Comment on this clonotype: No antigen is known for it. A read error may be the cause here, since a much bigger clone is one base away.

Findings and caveats of the study: Non-neoplastic patients had below-expected tissue-blood divergence, while all gliomas exceeded expectation. Very few CDR3 sequences were shared between tissue and blood.

The clonotype was recovered from a human donor with low-grade glioma or glioblastoma, undergoing nonglioma brain surgery, or in good health (not recorded which). Material for sequencing was glioma tissue, nonneoplastic brain tissue, or PBMCs (not recorded which).

The CDR3 protein is CASSISGYYNERFF. CDR3 in DNA: TGTGCCAGTAGTATAAGCGGATACTACAATGAGCGGTTCTTC. The chain is built from TRBV19 and TRBJ2-1, with D perhaps TRBD2 (5 bases). Per the germline V gene, CDR1 is LNHDA and CDR2 is SQIVND (reference sequence). The CDR3 has 14 amino acids.